What follows are 14 T cell receptor beta chains derived from one specimen sequenced in a study of cytotoxic CD8 clonotypes in ibrutinib-treated CLL. Using immunoSEQ multiplex PCR, the repertoire was profiled, and TCRdb retains in-frame clones only, with some absent. The sample contains some 290,000 clones, roughly 79% of which appear only once. The source material was PBMCs, sampled before ibrutinib treatment. These receptor sequences come from a human donor with chronic lymphocytic leukemia.

The V gene is TRBV6-5, the J gene TRBJ2-7, with D unresolved. Looked up from germline, CDR1 is MNHEY and CDR2 is SVGAGI. Trimming left V 7 bases short and J 0 bases short, with 10 bases between. The CDR3 runs to 13 residues. The CDR3 sequence: CASIPTGSYEQYF. The DNA for the CDR3 is TGTGCCAGCATTCCCACCGGCTCCTACGAGCAGTACTTC.

The chain is built from TRBV28 and TRBJ2-1; D uncertain. Germline V CDR1 and CDR2: MDHEN, SYDVKM. Trimming left V 7 bases short and J 7 bases short, with 8 bases between. This CDR3 comprises 11 residues. CDR3 loop: CASTTWNEQFF. In DNA form, the CDR3 reads TGTGCCAGCACTACTTGGAATGAGCAGTTCTTC.

The chain recombines TRBV4-1 with TRBJ2-5, with D possibly TRBD2 on 5 matching bases. The CDR3 length is 13 residues. The V gene's germline CDR1 is MGHRA and CDR2 YSYEKL. V was shortened by 4 bases and J by 5 bases, with 11 bases between the two germline ends. For the CDR3, the DNA is TGCGCCAGCAGCCGGGTAGCGTTGGAGACCCAGTACTTC. It translates to CASSRVALETQYF.

The chain carries TRBV2 and TRBJ2-1, with D perhaps TRBD1 or TRBD2 (5 bases each). V lost 0 bases, J lost 4 bases, and 7 bases lay in between. CDR1 and CDR2 from the germline V gene are SNHLY and FYNNEI. This CDR3 is 14 amino acids long. CDR3 nucleotides: TGTGCCAGCAGTGAAGCGGGACCTTACAATGAGCAGTTCTTC. Protein sequence: CASSEAGPYNEQFF. Combining the CDR3 with reference TRBV2 and TRBJ2-1 gives the whole variable domain EPEVTQTPSHQVTQMGQEVILRCVPISNHLYFYWYRQILGQKVEFLVSFYNNEISEKSEIFDDQFSVERPDGSNFTLKIRSTKLEDSAMYFCASSEAGPYNEQFFGPGTRLTVL.

This chain links TRBV7-2 with TRBJ2-5; 9 bases are a match to TRBD2. V shed 2 bases, J shed 3 bases, and the junction held 13 bases outside the gene matches. Germline lookup yields CDR1 SGHTA and CDR2 FQGNSA. This CDR3 is 18 amino acids long. The CDR3 region is CASSLNLFLAGLKETQYF. In DNA, the CDR3 is TGTGCCAGCAGCTTAAATCTTTTTCTAGCGGGACTAAAAGAGACCCAGTACTTC.

The chain recombines TRBV7-3 with TRBJ2-1; D might be TRBD2 (6 bases). Trimming removed 5 bases from V and 8 bases from J, with 16 bases in between. Germline V lookup: CDR1 SGHTA, CDR2 FQGTGA. The CDR3 has 14 residues. CDR3 DNA sequence: TGTGCCAGCAGCCCCTCGAATAGCGGCGATGAGCAGTTCTTC. It is translated as CASSPSNSGDEQFF.

The chain combines TRBV6-5 with TRBJ2-2; perhaps D is TRBD1 or TRBD2 (5 bases each). The CDR3 sequence is 16 residues long. CDR1 and CDR2 (germline): MNHEY, SVGAGI. The V end was cut by 4 bases, the J end by 2 bases, with 14 bases between. The CDR3 loop reads CASSFTGTINTGELFF. CDR3 DNA: TGTGCCAGCAGTTTCACCGGGACGATCAACACCGGGGAGCTGTTTTTT.

The rearrangement uses TRBV9 and TRBJ2-1; D is unclear. Trimming left V 2 bases short and J 2 bases short, with 14 bases between. The CDR3 covers 16 residues. Germline CDR1 and CDR2: SGDLS and YYNGEE. In DNA form, the CDR3 reads TGTGCCAGCAGCGTCCTCTCGGGCAATACCTACAATGAGCAGTTCTTC. Its translation is CASSVLSGNTYNEQFF.

This clone was seen only a few times. The chain employs TRBV28 and TRBJ1-1, with D maybe TRBD1 (6 bases). V was trimmed by 5 bases and J by 8 bases, leaving 12 bases between them. The CDR3 runs 12 residues. The germline gives CDR1 MDHEN, CDR2 SYDVKM. The CDR3 loop reads CASSKGHREAFF. CDR3 coding DNA: TGTGCCAGCAGTAAGGGACATCGGGAAGCTTTCTTT.

This chain links TRBV4-3 with TRBJ1-1; D is unclear. This CDR3 is 16 amino acids long. The V end lost 0 bases, the J end lost 0 bases, and 11 bases lay between the germline ends. Per the germline V gene, CDR1 is LGHNA and CDR2 is YSLEER. The CDR3 DNA is TGCGCCAGCAGCCAAGAACCAGCAGGCCTGAACACTGAAGCTTTCTTT. This gives the protein CASSQEPAGLNTEAFF.

V is TRBV7-3 and J is TRBJ2-1, with 12 bases lining up with TRBD2. The CDR3 consists of 15 residues. The V gene's germline CDR1 is SGHTA and CDR2 FQGTGA. J lost 8 bases, V lost 2 bases, and 4 bases had no gene match. The DNA of the CDR3 is TGTGCCAGCAGCTTAGCTAGCGGGAGGGCCCATGAGCAGTTCTTC. Its translation is CASSLASGRAHEQFF.

V and J are TRBV5-1 and TRBJ2-2; weak D call: TRBD1 (5 bases). Trimming took off 0 bases at V and 3 bases at J, with 9 bases between the two ends. In germline, CDR1 is SGHRS, CDR2 YFSETQ. This CDR3 spans 15 amino acids. CDR3 loop: CASSLGGAYTGELFF. The CDR3 region has the DNA TGCGCCAGCAGCTTGGGGGGCGCCTACACCGGGGAGCTGTTTTTT.

The V call is TRBV28, the J call TRBJ1-2; D is unresolved. CDR1 and CDR2 from the germline V gene are MDHEN and SYDVKM. The CDR3 runs to 12 residues. The V end was cut by 2 bases, the J end by 8 bases, with 9 bases between. The CDR3 reads CASSLRRVGYTF. The DNA of the CDR3 is TGTGCCAGCAGTTTACGCCGGGTAGGCTACACCTTC.

V and J are TRBV7-6 and TRBJ2-3; perhaps TRBD2 as D (5 bases). This CDR3 region has 16 residues. V was shortened by 1 base and J by 4 bases, with 15 bases between the two germline ends. Germline CDR1 and CDR2: SGHVS and FNYEAQ. Written as DNA, the CDR3 is TGTGCCAGCAGCTTAGTAGCGAGAGCCGCCTCAGATACGCAGTATTTT. Its translation is CASSLVARAASDTQYF.